Below are 26 T cell receptor beta chains sequenced from a single sample in a study of blood T cells in healthy people across ages. A sample-barcoded 5' primer and a J-beta primer mix were used in a second PCR of roughly 7 to 12 cycles. TCRdb used MiXCR to reprocess the 5' RACE reads, holding one entry per CDR3 protein. Of about 800,000 distinct CDR3 sequences in the sample, just under 25% were seen once. The sample was also reused in another study, on T cells of mothers and their children.

Sequencing input: blood. The receptors here all came from a boy aged 5-17 years in good health.

The J gene is TRBJ2-5, the V gene TRBV18; perhaps D is TRBD1 or TRBD2 (6 bases each). The CDR3 sequence is 15 residues long. Per germline, CDR1 KGHSH and CDR2 LQKENI. V lost 1 base, J lost 1 base, and 10 bases lay in between. CDR3 nucleotides: TGTGCCAGCTCACCACAAGGGGGGCCCCAAGAGACCCAGTACTTC. Translating it yields CASSPQGGPQETQYF.

The J gene is TRBJ2-7, the V gene TRBV7-8; the match to TRBD2 covers 7 bases. Germline V gene sequence: CDR1 SGHVS, CDR2 FQNEAQ. The length of the CDR3 is 16 residues. After removal of 5 bases from V and 2 bases from J, the junction contained 12 bases not matched to a gene. CDR3 sequence (DNA): TGTGCCAGCAGCAATAAATGGGGGAGGGGTCCCTACGAGCAGTACTTC. Encoded protein: CASSNKWGRGPYEQYF. Combining the CDR3 with reference TRBV7-8 and TRBJ2-7 gives the whole variable domain GAGVSQSPRYKVAKRGQDVALRCDPISGHVSLFWYQQALGQGPEFLTYFQNEAQLDKSGLPSDRFFAERPEGSVSTLKIQRTQQEDSAVYLCASSNKWGRGPYEQYFGPGTRLTVT.

This clonotype was seen a few times. The chain uses TRBV12-3 or TRBV12-4 and TRBJ2-1, with D possibly being TRBD2 (5 bases). The end of the DNA is better explained by TRBJ2-5, so the J call may be wrong. The CDR3 consists of 14 residues. CDR3 sequence (DNA): TGTGCCAGCAGTTTAGGGGCTAGCCGGGAGACCCAGTACTTC. Its translation is CASSLGASRETQYF.

This clonotype was seen a few times. V gene TRBV27 combines with J gene TRBJ1-6; possibly TRBD1 for D (6 bases). V lost 0 bases and J 8 bases, leaving 11 bases between the germline ends. Per the germline V gene, CDR1 is MNHEY and CDR2 is SMNVEV (reference sequence). This CDR3 region has 15 residues. CDR3 residues: CASSLSRQGYSPLHF. CDR3 nucleotides: TGTGCCAGCAGTTTATCTCGGCAGGGGTATTCACCCCTCCACTTT.

In its sample, this clonotype was seen a few times. The gene calls are TRBV3-1 and TRBJ2-5; D not certain. Per germline, CDR1 LGHDT and CDR2 YNNKEL (reference sequence). CDR3 length: 12 residues. Between the trimmed V and J ends, which lost 0 bases and 5 bases, there was a span of 4 bases. CDR3 amino acids: CASSQEVETQYF. In DNA form, the CDR3 reads TGTGCCAGCAGCCAAGAAGTGGAGACCCAGTACTTC.

The chain joins TRBV7-2 to TRBJ2-7, with TRBD2 matching over 16 bases. Germline V gene data show CDR1 as SGHTA and CDR2 as FQGNSA. J gave up 5 bases and V 5 bases, and 6 bases lay outside the gene matches. There are 16 residues in the CDR3. For the CDR3, the DNA is TGTGCCAGCAGCACCGGGACTAGCGGGAGGGCGGACGAGCAGTACTTC. Protein sequence: CASSTGTSGRADEQYF. Using reference TRBV7-2 and TRBJ2-7 for the parts outside the CDR3, the full variable domain is GAGVSQSPSNKVTEKGKDVELRCDPISGHTALYWYRQSLGQGLEFLIYFQGNSAPDKSGLPSDRFSAERTGGSVSTLTIQRTQQEDSAVYLCASSTGTSGRADEQYFGPGTRLTVT.

The genes are TRBV7-2 and TRBJ1-4, with D perhaps TRBD1 (6 bases). This CDR3 has 22 residues. Trimming cost V 0 bases and J 8 bases, with 34 bases left between them. Germline V gives CDR1 SGHTA, CDR2 FQGNSA. The CDR3 here is CASSLAGGVDRFPNLLWEKLFF. In DNA form, the CDR3 reads TGTGCCAGCAGCTTAGCCGGGGGCGTAGATAGATTCCCGAATCTCCTATGGGAAAAACTGTTTTTT.

The chain has TRBV10-2 and TRBJ2-1, with 11 nucleotides matching TRBD2. Germline CDR1 WSHSY, CDR2 SAAADI. This CDR3 spans 15 amino acids. V was pared by 4 bases and J by 6 bases, with 5 bases of the junction left unmatched. The CDR3 nucleotides read TGCGCCAGCAGTGGACTAGCGGGGAAGGGCAATGAGCAGTTCTTC. Its translation is CASSGLAGKGNEQFF.

J is TRBJ1-4 and V is TRBV28; D is unresolved. The CDR3 runs to 15 residues. V lost 5 bases, J lost 8 bases, and 18 bases lay in between. CDR1 and CDR2 (germline): MDHEN, SYDVKM. The CDR3 DNA reads TGTGCCAGCAGTACCCGTGACCCCATCGGAGAAAAACTGTTTTTT. Amino acids: CASSTRDPIGEKLFF. The full variable domain, in which reference TRBV28 and TRBJ1-4 provide the parts outside the CDR3, is DVKVTQSSRYLVKRTGEKVFLECVQDMDHENMFWYRQDPGLGLRLIYFSYDVKMKEKGDIPEGYSVSREKKERFSLILESASTNQTSMYLCASSTRDPIGEKLFFGSGTQLSVL.

This clonotype was observed many times. The CDR3 sequence: CASSVGYNEQFF. CDR3 DNA sequence: TGTGCCAGCAGCGTAGGGTACAATGAGCAGTTCTTC. The J gene is TRBJ2-1, the V gene TRBV9; D unclear. This CDR3 is 12 amino acids long. Trimming took 0 bases from V and 4 from J, leaving 2 bases between them. Germline CDR1 SGDLS, CDR2 YYNGEE.

V gene TRBV9 combines with J gene TRBJ2-5; 12 bases line up with TRBD2. The J call may be mistaken, given a closer DNA end match to TRBJ2-1. CDR1 and CDR2 (germline): SGDLS, YYNGEE. The CDR3 has 16 amino acids. The CDR3 loop is CASSGGLAGFGNEQFF. In DNA, the CDR3 is TGTGCCAGCAGCGGTGGACTAGCGGGATTCGGCAATGAGCAGTTCTTC.

The CDR3 protein is CASSSQVPYEQYF. CDR3 DNA sequence: TGTGCCAGCAGCTCACAGGTTCCCTACGAGCAGTACTTC. The rearrangement joins TRBV7-6 to TRBJ2-5; D perhaps matches TRBD1 (5 bases). The J call may be incorrect, as the DNA end agrees better with TRBJ2-7. The CDR3 extends over 13 amino acids. Germline CDR1 SGHVS, CDR2 FNYEAQ.

The V and J genes are TRBV5-1 and TRBJ2-2, with D uncertain. This CDR3 is 14 amino acids long. CDR1 and CDR2 from the germline V gene are SGHRS and YFSETQ. V was pared by 0 bases and J by 4 bases, with 7 bases between. The CDR3, as DNA: TGCGCCAGCAGCTTGGTGGCCCGCACCGGGGAGCTGTTTTTT. Its protein is CASSLVARTGELFF. Filled out from reference TRBV5-1 and TRBJ2-2, the complete variable domain reads KAGVTQTPRYLIKTRGQQVTLSCSPISGHRSVSWYQQTPGQGLQFLFEYFSETQRNKGNFPGRFSGRQFSNSRSEMNVSTLELGDSALYLCASSLVARTGELFFGEGSRLTVL.

This clonotype has more than one count but fewer than ten. Here the CDR3 DNA reads TGTGCCAGCACTCGGCGGGGGTTTGGCAATGAGCAGTTCTTC. This sequence encodes CASTRRGFGNEQFF. The chain employs TRBV2 and TRBJ2-1; 7 nucleotides agree with TRBD2. The CDR3 is 14 amino acids. CDR1 SNHLY and CDR2 FYNNEI come from the germline V gene. V lost 7 bases to trimming and J lost 6 bases; unmatched junction nucleotides: 9.

This clonotype was found a few times. The chain couples TRBV7-3 to TRBJ2-1; D unclear. Looked up from germline, CDR1 is SGHTA and CDR2 is FQGTGA. This CDR3 contains 13 residues. V lost 2 bases, J lost 5 bases, and 7 bases lay in between. CDR3: CASSLSRHNEQFF. DNA for the CDR3: TGTGCCAGCAGCTTATCTCGCCACAATGAGCAGTTCTTC.

The gene calls are TRBV6-5 and TRBJ1-1; D is possibly TRBD1 (5 bases). V shed 5 bases and J shed 2 bases, with 12 bases lying between them. CDR1 MNHEY and CDR2 SVGAGI come from the germline V gene. This CDR3 spans 14 amino acids. The CDR3 DNA reads as TGTGCCAGCAGTACCGGGACGGATAACACTGAAGCTTTCTTT. Amino acids: CASSTGTDNTEAFF.

This clonotype was seen a handful of times. The chain couples TRBV15 to TRBJ2-3, with 8 nucleotides matching TRBD2. Germline lookup yields CDR1 LNHNV and CDR2 YYDKDF (reference sequence). The CDR3 extends over 15 amino acids. Trimming removed 1 base from V and 4 bases from J; junction bases left unmatched: 4. CDR3 amino acids: CATSRGVAGPDTQYF. The CDR3, as DNA: TGTGCCACCAGCAGAGGGGTAGCGGGACCAGATACGCAGTATTTT.

This clonotype has just a few counts. This chain uses TRBV9 with TRBJ1-6, with 9 positions matching TRBD1. The CDR3 is 13 amino acids. CDR1 is SGDLS, CDR2 YYNGEE, per germline. With 3 bases clipped from V and 10 bases from J, the junction kept 2 bases outside the gene matches. This chain's CDR3 is CASSGQGESPLHF. The CDR3, as DNA: TGTGCCAGCAGCGGACAGGGGGAGTCACCCCTCCACTTT.

A few counts support this clonotype. The V gene is TRBV29-1, the J gene TRBJ2-7; 7 bases fit TRBD1. V lost 2 bases to trimming and J lost 0 bases; unmatched junction nucleotides: 4. Germline lookup yields CDR1 SQVTM and CDR2 ANQGSEA. This CDR3 has 14 amino acids. The CDR3 reads CSVETGESSYEQYF. CDR3 bases: TGCAGCGTTGAAACAGGGGAAAGCTCCTACGAGCAGTACTTC.

In this sample, this clonotype turned up a few times. V gene TRBV29-1 combines with J gene TRBJ2-5; 11 bases are shared with TRBD2. The J call may be incorrect, as the DNA end agrees better with TRBJ2-1. The CDR3 totals 15 residues. The germline V gene encodes CDR1 SQVTM and CDR2 ANQGSEA. The CDR3 nucleotides are TGCAGCGTACCCGGACTAGCGGGCTCCTACAATGAGCAGTTCTTC. Residues: CSVPGLAGSYNEQFF.

V usage is TRBV20-1 and J usage is TRBJ1-1; D uncertain. The CDR3 consists of 13 residues. Germline V CDR1 and CDR2: DFQATT, SNEGSKA (reference sequence). Between the trimmed V and J ends, which lost 4 bases and 2 bases, there was a span of 11 bases. This CDR3 reads CSATTKVNTEAFF. The CDR3, as DNA: TGCAGTGCTACGACTAAGGTCAACACTGAAGCTTTCTTT.

V is TRBV21-1 and J is TRBJ2-5. TRBV21-1 is shown as a pseudogene. The CDR3 runs 16 residues. CDR3 protein: CASSKMDPRYQETQYF. CDR3 nucleotides: TGTGCCAGCAGCAAAATGGATCCGAGGTACCAAGAGACCCAGTACTTC.

The CDR3 region has the DNA TGTGCCAGCAGTTTAGGGAGCCGTGGGTACGAGCAGTACTTC. It encodes CASSLGSRGYEQYF. The V gene is TRBV27, the J gene TRBJ2-7, with a tentative D call TRBD2 (5 bases). Germline V gene lookup returns CDR1 MNHEY and CDR2 SMNVEV (reference sequence). The CDR3 is 14 amino acids. The V end lost 2 bases, the J end lost 4 bases, and 12 bases lay between the germline ends.

This clonotype was counted ten times or more. This chain connects TRBV9 to TRBJ2-1, with 10 bases that match TRBD2. Germline trimming cut 0 bases from V and 7 bases from J; bases unmatched to any gene: 4. CDR1 and CDR2 from the germline V gene are SGDLS and YYNGEE. This CDR3 has 15 residues. In nucleotides, the CDR3 is TGTGCCAGCAGCGTAGAAAGCGGGAGGGTGAATGAGCAGTTCTTC. Its translation: CASSVESGRVNEQFF.

Only one count was recorded for this clonotype. V gene TRBV28 combines with J gene TRBJ2-1; 10 nucleotides align to TRBD1. Judging by the DNA end, TRBJ2-5 fits better; the J call may be wrong. This CDR3 is built from 15 residues. The germline CDR1 and CDR2 sequences are MDHEN and SYDVKM. In nucleotides, the CDR3 is TGTGCCAGCAGTGAAAGACAGGGGGCCTTTGAGACCCAGTACTTC. Translating gives CASSERQGAFETQYF.

To note about this clonotype: One junction end does not reproduce the germline sequence, and a read error may be involved. The V call is TRBV3-1, the J call TRBJ2-1; tentatively, D is TRBD2 (7 bases). The CDR3 is 14 residues long. Germline V gene lookup returns CDR1 LGHDT and CDR2 YNNKEL (reference sequence). CDR3 amino acids: CASSQFGGGSEQFF. In DNA form, the CDR3 reads TGTGCCAGTAGCCAATTTGGGGGGGGCAGCGAGCAGTTCTTC.